The rows below give T cell receptor beta chains drawn from one sample of a study of a mutant IDH1 vaccine in newly diagnosed glioma. These receptors' antigens are unknown. Only in-frame clones appear in the TCRdb table, and some are missing; sequencing was by immunoSEQ multiplex PCR. The repertoire consists of tens of thousands of clones, with 85% to 95% occurring once and the leading ten covering about 2.3%. Sequences were derived from PBMCs, sampled from a glioma patient whose treatment included an IDH1 peptide vaccine. The receptors shown here come from a man aged 45 to 65 with glioma. Each CDR3 is given with its conserved first and last residue. The D gene is left open where the match is weak. Where a row states a size, it is once, few, many or the class of an expanded clone; other rows omit it.

size: once
J: TRBJ2-2
V: TRBV5-4
D: TRBD1
CDR3: CASSSDRESYTGELFF
DNA: TGTGCCAGCAGCTCAGACAGGGAATCTTACACCGGGGAGCTGTTTTTT

size: few
J: TRBJ2-3
V: TRBV18
D: -
CDR3: CASSPGQLSTDTQYF
DNA: TGTGCCAGCTCACCAGGGCAGCTCAGCACAGATACGCAGTATTTT

size: -
J: TRBJ2-7
V: TRBV28
D: -
CDR3: CASSSAGNEQYF
DNA: TGTGCCAGCAGCTCCGCGGGCAACGAGCAGTACTTC

size: -
J: TRBJ2-1
V: TRBV18
D: TRBD2
CDR3: CASSSGLADYNEQFF
DNA: TGTGCCAGCTCATCGGGACTAGCGGACTACAATGAGCAGTTCTTC

size: -
J: TRBJ1-4
V: TRBV5-1
D: TRBD1
CDR3: CASSYGGTGGEKLFF
DNA: TGCGCCAGCAGCTACGGGGGGACAGGGGGTGAAAAACTGTTTTTT

size: -
J: TRBJ2-7
V: TRBV6-6
D: TRBD1
CDR3: CASSPTGQGVWQYF
DNA: TGTGCCAGCAGTCCCACGGGACAGGGAGTTTGGCAGTACTTC

size: -
J: TRBJ1-2
V: TRBV28
D: TRBD1
CDR3: CASSLHQSPGQGGGYTF
DNA: TGTGCCAGCAGCCTCCATCAAAGTCCGGGACAGGGTGGAGGCTACACCTTC

size: -
J: TRBJ2-7
V: TRBV6-4
D: TRBD1
CDR3: CASSDRKTGSSYEQYF
DNA: TGTGCCAGCAGTGACAGGAAGACAGGGAGCTCCTACGAGCAGTACTTC

size: -
J: TRBJ1-1
V: TRBV30
D: -
CDR3: CAWSVSGLNTEAFF
DNA: TGTGCCTGGAGTGTATCAGGTTTGAACACTGAAGCTTTCTTT

size: -
J: TRBJ1-1
V: TRBV13
D: TRBD1
CDR3: CASSSGQVRAEAFF
DNA: TGTGCCAGCAGCTCCGGACAGGTAAGAGCTGAAGCTTTCTTT

size: -
J: TRBJ1-4
V: TRBV30
D: -
CDR3: CAWSVRGLREKLFF
DNA: TGTGCCTGGAGTGTACGTGGTTTAAGAGAAAAACTGTTTTTT

size: -
J: TRBJ2-7
V: TRBV5-1
D: TRBD1
CDR3: CASRQDRANEQYF
DNA: TGCGCCAGCAGACAAGACAGGGCCAACGAGCAGTACTTC

size: -
J: TRBJ2-7
V: TRBV6-6
D: TRBD2
CDR3: CASSSGNPYEQYF
DNA: TGTGCCAGCAGTAGCGGGAACCCGTACGAGCAGTACTTC

size: -
J: TRBJ2-7
V: TRBV15
D: -
CDR3: CATSRARGAYEQYF
DNA: TGTGCCACCAGCAGAGCCAGGGGTGCCTACGAGCAGTACTTC

size: -
J: TRBJ2-7
V: TRBV27
D: TRBD1
CDR3: CASSRQGAGSYEQYF
DNA: TGTGCCAGCAGTCGTCAGGGGGCGGGCTCCTACGAGCAGTACTTC

size: once
J: TRBJ1-1
V: TRBV5-5
D: TRBD1
CDR3: CASSPHRGTGVGVNTEAFF
DNA: TGTGCCAGCAGCCCCCATCGGGGCACAGGGGTAGGGGTTAACACTGAAGCTTTCTTT

size: medium-sized
J: TRBJ1-2
V: TRBV10-3
D: -
CDR3: CAISEGGAGGGYGYTF
DNA: TGTGCCATCAGTGAGGGGGGGGCCGGGGGCGGCTATGGCTACACCTTC

size: -
J: TRBJ1-1
V: TRBV28
D: -
CDR3: CASRTTRGGNTEAFF
DNA: TGTGCCAGCAGGACTACTAGGGGGGGGAACACTGAAGCTTTCTTT

size: -
J: TRBJ1-1
V: TRBV9
D: -
CDR3: CASSVAGVNTEAFF
DNA: TGTGCCAGCAGCGTAGCTGGGGTGAACACTGAAGCTTTCTTT

size: -
J: TRBJ1-5
V: TRBV4-1
D: -
CDR3: CASKVEARGDNQPQHF
DNA: TGCGCCAGCAAGGTGGAGGCGAGGGGGGACAATCAGCCCCAGCATTTT

size: few
J: TRBJ2-5
V: TRBV9
D: -
CDR3: CASNRGGGETQYF
DNA: TGTGCCAGCAACCGAGGGGGAGGGGAGACCCAGTACTTC

size: once
J: TRBJ1-2
V: TRBV5-6
D: TRBD1
CDR3: CASSGEYRDSFYGYTF
DNA: TGTGCCAGCAGCGGGGAATACCGGGACAGCTTCTATGGCTACACCTTC

size: -
J: TRBJ2-1
V: TRBV15
D: TRBD2
CDR3: CATSRGSGGLIPYNEQFF
DNA: TGTGCCACCAGCAGAGGTAGCGGGGGGCTGATCCCATACAATGAGCAGTTCTTC

size: -
J: TRBJ1-1
V: TRBV10-1
D: TRBD1
CDR3: CASSDQGQGGMNTEAFF
DNA: TGCGCCAGCAGTGACCAAGGACAGGGAGGTATGAACACTGAAGCTTTCTTT

size: -
J: TRBJ1-5
V: TRBV19
D: -
CDR3: CASSTGTGISPQHF
DNA: TGTGCCAGTAGTACAGGGACGGGTATCAGCCCCCAGCATTTT

size: -
J: TRBJ1-5
V: TRBV6-4
D: -
CDR3: CASSPGPLQPQHF
DNA: TGTGCCAGCAGCCCCGGGCCTCTTCAGCCCCAGCATTTT

size: -
J: TRBJ2-3
V: TRBV18
D: TRBD1
CDR3: CASSPGTGSTDTQYF
DNA: TGTGCCAGCTCACCCGGGACAGGGTCCACAGATACGCAGTATTTT

size: -
J: TRBJ2-2
V: TRBV7-3
D: -
CDR3: CASSLRGTGELFF
DNA: TGTGCCAGCAGCTTAAGGGGGACCGGGGAGCTGTTTTTT

size: once
J: TRBJ1-1
V: TRBV28
D: -
CDR3: CASSFMANEAFF
DNA: TGTGCCAGCAGTTTTATGGCTAACGAAGCTTTCTTT

size: -
J: TRBJ1-1
V: TRBV2
D: -
CDR3: CASSEAGGNTEAFF
DNA: TGTGCCAGCAGTGAAGCTGGTGGGAACACTGAAGCTTTCTTT

size: -
J: TRBJ1-5
V: TRBV28
D: -
CDR3: CASIRDRGQISNQPQHF
DNA: TGTGCCAGCATTCGAGATCGCGGACAGATTAGCAATCAGCCCCAGCATTTT

size: once
J: TRBJ1-2
V: TRBV6-5
D: -
CDR3: CASRYGGGARNYGYTF
DNA: TGTGCCAGCCGTTACGGGGGGGGCGCAAGGAACTATGGCTACACCTTC